What follows are 17 T cell receptor beta chains derived from one specimen sequenced in a study of blood T cell repertoires in COVID-19. Assay: immunoSEQ multiplex PCR; the TCRdb copy retains only in-frame clones and omits some. The sample yields some 300,000 clones, 90% seen once. Sequenced material: peripheral blood. The origin of the receptors is a middle-aged woman with COVID-19, enrolled during active disease.

CDR3 sequence (DNA): TGTGCCAGCAGGACAGGACAGGACGGCTACACCTTC. It translates to CASRTGQDGYTF. V gene TRBV12-3 or TRBV12-4 combines with J gene TRBJ1-2; 7 bases line up with TRBD1. The length of the CDR3 is 12 residues. The V and J ends lost 6 bases and 8 bases, in that order; junction bases with no gene match: 6.

The chain links TRBV4-3 to TRBJ1-1, with D unclear. Germline V gene sequence: CDR1 LGHNA, CDR2 YSLEER. There are 15 residues in the CDR3. V was clipped by 2 bases and J by 0 bases, with 10 bases between them. CDR3 coding DNA: TGCGCCAGCAGCCAACTACCAACTGTGAACACTGAAGCTTTCTTT. Translated: CASSQLPTVNTEAFF.

The chain employs TRBV28 and TRBJ2-7; 8 bases match TRBD1. V shed 6 bases, J shed 2 bases, and the junction held 6 bases outside the gene matches. Germline values: CDR1 MDHEN, CDR2 SYDVKM. The CDR3 length is 14 residues. The CDR3 is CASRWTGKPYEQYF. The CDR3 nucleotides read TGTGCCAGCAGGTGGACAGGGAAGCCCTACGAGCAGTACTTC.

The gene calls are TRBV19 and TRBJ1-1; D unresolved. Germline V gene sequence: CDR1 LNHDA, CDR2 SQIVND (reference sequence). The V and J ends lost 5 bases and 3 bases respectively, with 13 bases between them. This CDR3 has 14 residues. The CDR3 DNA follows: TGTGCCAGTAGTGCGGTCTCCTGGGACACTGAAGCTTTCTTT. Protein: CASSAVSWDTEAFF.

This chain joins TRBV19 and TRBJ1-2; the match to TRBD1 covers 8 bases. Trimming at V came to 7 bases and at J to 7 bases, leaving 11 bases not matched to a gene. There are 14 residues in the CDR3. Germline V gene data show CDR1 as LNHDA and CDR2 as SQIVND (reference sequence). CDR3: CASTSRPGGFGYTF. CDR3 nucleotides: TGTGCCAGTACCTCCCGTCCAGGGGGCTTTGGCTACACCTTC.

The J gene is TRBJ1-2, the V gene TRBV3-1 (or the pseudogene TRBV3-2); D is ambiguous. This CDR3 has 11 amino acids. Germline CDR1 and CDR2: LGHDT and YNNKEL (reference sequence). V dropped 2 bases and J dropped 4 bases, with 2 bases sitting between them. The chain's CDR3 is CASSQLYGYTF. The CDR3 DNA reads as TGTGCCAGCAGCCAACTCTATGGCTACACCTTC.

J is TRBJ1-6 and V is TRBV10-3; 7 bases match TRBD1. Trimming took 11 bases from V and 8 from J; bases not matched to a gene: 9. Germline CDR1 is ENHRY and CDR2 is SYGVKD. The CDR3 consists of 13 residues. CDR3 nucleotide sequence: TGTGCCGCAAACCGGGACAGAGATTCACCCCTCCACTTT. It yields the protein CAANRDRDSPLHF.

This chain links TRBV7-9 with TRBJ1-4; 9 bases are a match to TRBD1. Germline assignment: CDR1 SEHNR and CDR2 FQNEAQ (reference sequence). The CDR3 runs 15 residues. Unmatched junction bases numbered 2, after V lost 3 bases and J lost 3 bases. CDR3 bases: TGTGCCAGCAGCTTCGGGACAGGGCCTAATGAAAAACTGTTTTTT. Encoded protein: CASSFGTGPNEKLFF.

The rearrangement uses TRBV30 and TRBJ1-2, with 8 bases lining up with TRBD1. This CDR3 comprises 14 residues. CDR1 is GTSNPN and CDR2 is SVGIG in the germline V gene (reference sequence). J gave up 4 bases and V 8 bases, and 12 bases lay outside the gene matches. The CDR3 sequence is CATRNRGNIYGYTF. Written as DNA, the CDR3 is TGTGCCACCCGAAACAGGGGGAATATCTATGGCTACACCTTC. The whole variable domain, filled in from reference TRBV30 and TRBJ1-2, reads SQTIHQWPATLVQPVGSPLSLECTVEGTSNPNLYWYRQAAGRGLQLLFYSVGIGQISSEVPQNLSASRPQDRQFILSSKKLLLSDSGFYLCATRNRGNIYGYTFGSGTRLTVV.

V usage is TRBV5-1 and J usage is TRBJ2-5; D is possibly TRBD2 (6 bases). The V end was cut by 0 bases, the J end by 5 bases, with 11 bases between. Germline CDR1 and CDR2: SGHRS and YFSETQ. This CDR3 has 14 amino acids. The CDR3 sequence is CASSLGAGGETQYF. The CDR3 region has the DNA TGCGCCAGCAGCTTGGGGGCTGGAGGGGAGACCCAGTACTTC.

CDR3 amino acids: CASSEAGDTGELFF. CDR3 bases: TGTGCCAGCAGTGAAGCGGGAGACACCGGGGAGCTGTTTTTT. This chain connects TRBV6-1 to TRBJ2-2; a weak D match, TRBD2 (5 bases). CDR3 length equals 14 residues. Germline CDR1 and CDR2: MNHNS and SASEGT. Trimming removed 0 bases at V and 3 bases at J, with 5 bases between.

This chain uses TRBV7-2 with TRBJ2-6, with TRBD2 matching over 15 bases. CDR3 length: 18 amino acids. From germline, CDR1 is SGHTA and CDR2 FQGNSA. J gave up 2 bases and V 4 bases, and 3 bases lay outside the gene matches. CDR3 loop: CASSWTSGRVTGANVLTF. In DNA, the CDR3 is TGTGCCAGCAGCTGGACTAGCGGGAGGGTTACTGGGGCCAACGTCCTGACTTTC.

The chain is built from TRBV14 and TRBJ2-3; perhaps TRBD1 as D (5 bases). Trimming left V 0 bases short and J 11 bases short, with 15 bases between. Per germline, CDR1 SGHDN and CDR2 FVKESK. The CDR3 loop spans 14 amino acids. The CDR3 DNA sequence: TGTGCCAGCAGCCAAGATTGGGGCGGATCAGGGCAGTATTTT. It translates to CASSQDWGGSGQYF.

With regard to this clone: A junction boundary mismatches the germline segment, possibly from a read error. Within the sample, other DNA sequences also encode this same CDR3. The chain carries TRBV6-6 and TRBJ2-1; 8 bases are a match to TRBD1. Germline assignment: CDR1 MNHNY and CDR2 SVGAGI (reference sequence). This CDR3 region has 14 residues. CDR3 protein: CASRQGAAYNEQFF. CDR3 nucleotides: TGTGCCAGCCGCCAGGGGGCTGCCTACAACGAGCAGTTCTTC.

The chain is built from TRBV3-1 (or the pseudogene TRBV3-2) and TRBJ1-1, with D unclear. Germline V gene sequence: CDR1 LGHDT, CDR2 YNNKEL (reference sequence). The CDR3 covers 15 residues. The ends were cut back, 3 bases at V and 1 base at J, with 12 bases in the middle. CDR3 sequence (DNA): TGTGCCAGCAGCCATGGTCCCGCGGGGAACACTGAAGCTTTCTTT. Protein product: CASSHGPAGNTEAFF.

The V and J genes are TRBV4-3 and TRBJ2-1; TRBD2 aligns across 7 bases. V lost 4 bases and J lost 9; bases outside the gene matches: 9. This CDR3 contains 14 residues. The germline V gene has CDR1 LGHNA and CDR2 YSLEER. CDR3 amino acids: CASSRGRREGEQFF. CDR3 coding DNA: TGCGCCAGCAGCCGGGGGAGAAGGGAGGGTGAGCAGTTCTTC.

This chain joins TRBV28 and TRBJ1-5; D not certain. The V gene's germline CDR1 is MDHEN and CDR2 SYDVKM. V was shortened by 3 bases and J by 2 bases, with 11 bases between the two germline ends. The CDR3 has 15 amino acids. CDR3 nucleotide sequence: TGTGCCAGCAGTTTTGGCCTGAGGGGCAATCAGCCCCAGCATTTT. It encodes CASSFGLRGNQPQHF.